Following are 8 T cell receptor beta chains from one sample sequenced in a study of blood T cell repertoires in COVID-19. Sequenced by immunoSEQ multiplex PCR; TCRdb stores in-frame clones only, minus some. The table shows around 400,000 clones, with around 87% occurring only once. Sequences were obtained from peripheral blood. These receptors all stem from a woman in her twenties or thirties with COVID-19, enrolled during active disease.

In the case of this clone: Distinct nucleotide sequences in the sample also encode this CDR3. V usage is TRBV5-1 and J usage is TRBJ2-1; 8 bases fit TRBD1. This CDR3 has 14 amino acids. CDR1 is SGHRS and CDR2 is YFSETQ in the germline V gene. J was trimmed by 2 bases and V by 4 bases; bases with no gene match: 2. For the CDR3, the DNA is TGCGCCAGCAGCCTGGACAGGGCCTACAATGAGCAGTTCTTC. Translation gives CASSLDRAYNEQFF.

The chain links TRBV28 to TRBJ1-2; no clear D gene. The V and J ends lost 4 bases and 4 bases respectively, with 16 bases between them. CDR1 is MDHEN and CDR2 is SYDVKM in the germline V gene. The CDR3 sequence is 15 residues long. CDR3 protein: CASSYLFTGTYGYTF. The CDR3 DNA sequence: TGTGCCAGCAGTTACCTCTTCACGGGAACCTATGGCTACACCTTC.

CDR3 sequence reads: CASSTGAGGLAGETQYF. The CDR3 DNA sequence: TGCGCCAGCAGTACGGGGGCCGGGGGACTAGCGGGGGAGACCCAGTACTTC. V usage is TRBV4-1 and J usage is TRBJ2-5; the match to TRBD2 covers 13 bases. Looked up from germline, CDR1 is MGHRA and CDR2 is YSYEKL. The CDR3 has 17 residues. With 6 bases clipped from V and 5 bases from J, the junction kept 12 bases outside the gene matches.

The chain employs TRBV3-1 (or the pseudogene TRBV3-2) and TRBJ2-1; no definite D call. The V end was cut by 2 bases, the J end by 0 bases, with 8 bases between. The germline V gene has CDR1 LGHDT and CDR2 YNNKEL (reference sequence). This CDR3 comprises 15 residues. The DNA of the CDR3 is TGTGCCAGCAGCCAATTTTCGGGCTCCTACAATGAGCAGTTCTTC. It is translated as CASSQFSGSYNEQFF.

The CDR3 reads CASSRTGDYGYTF. CDR3 nucleotides: TGCGCCAGCAGTAGAACAGGGGACTATGGCTACACCTTC. The rearrangement links TRBV10-2 to TRBJ1-2, with TRBD1 matching over 7 bases. CDR1 is WSHSY and CDR2 is SAAADI in the germline V gene. Trimming cost V 5 bases and J 3 bases; bases outside gene matches: 3. The CDR3 runs to 13 residues.

The chain carries TRBV7-3 and TRBJ2-3, with 7 nucleotides matching TRBD2. CDR1 is SGHTA and CDR2 is FQGTGA in the germline V gene. This CDR3 contains 14 residues. V was clipped by 5 bases and J by 4 bases; unmatched bases: 6. CDR3 nucleotides: TGTGCCAGCAGCCGGGACTACGCAGCAGATACGCAGTATTTT. Amino acids: CASSRDYAADTQYF.

The chain joins TRBV2 to TRBJ1-2, with 9 nucleotides matching TRBD1. V gave up 3 bases and J gave up 0 bases; unmatched junction bases: 2. The CDR3 length is 15 residues. Germline CDR1 is SNHLY and CDR2 is FYNNEI. CDR3 loop: CASSEGQGTNYGYTF. In DNA, the CDR3 is TGTGCCAGCAGTGAGGGACAGGGCACTAACTATGGCTACACCTTC.

V gene TRBV30 combines with J gene TRBJ2-7; 11 positions match TRBD2. Germline values: CDR1 GTSNPN, CDR2 SVGIG (reference sequence). The J segment lost 4 bases and the V segment lost 4 bases, leaving 3 bases of the junction unmatched. The CDR3 sequence is 13 residues long. The DNA for the CDR3 is TGTGCCTGGACCTTAGCGGGAGGGTACGAGCAGTACTTC. It encodes CAWTLAGGYEQYF.